One and the same sample provided the 5 T cell receptor beta chains below, sequenced in a study of T cell responses to AZD1222 COVID-19 vaccine. Data came from immunoSEQ multiplex PCR; TCRdb stores just in-frame clones and leaves some out. The sample consists of around 100,000 clones, nearly 90% of them appearing once. This specimen was peripheral blood, taken on day 0 of AZD1222 vaccination. The receptors originated from an adult in good health.

This chain uses TRBV5-6 with TRBJ1-2; TRBD1 matches at 9 bases. Looked up from germline, CDR1 is SGHDT and CDR2 is YYEEEE. V gave up 2 bases and J gave up 8 bases; unmatched junction bases: 1. The CDR3 is made up of 12 amino acids. The CDR3 DNA reads TGTGCCAGCAGCTTAGGACAGGGGGGCTACACCTTC. It is translated as CASSLGQGGYTF.

This clone has a single count. The chain is built from TRBV19 and TRBJ2-1, with a tentative D call TRBD2 (5 bases). The CDR3 runs to 14 residues. Looked up from germline, CDR1 is LNHDA and CDR2 is SQIVND (reference sequence). Trimming took off 5 bases at V and 7 bases at J, with 15 bases between the two ends. CDR3: CASSPLLTGNEQFF. CDR3 sequence (DNA): TGTGCCAGTAGTCCCCTGCTGACGGGGAATGAGCAGTTCTTC.

V is TRBV19 and J is TRBJ1-6; 10 bases map to TRBD1. This CDR3 region has 13 residues. V was clipped by 8 bases and J by 10 bases; unmatched bases: 5. Germline V gives CDR1 LNHDA, CDR2 SQIVND (reference sequence). DNA for the CDR3: TGTGCCAGTGGGGACAGGGGATTCTCACCCCTCCACTTT. Protein product: CASGDRGFSPLHF.

The chain combines TRBV28 with TRBJ2-7; D is ambiguous. Germline V gives CDR1 MDHEN, CDR2 SYDVKM. This CDR3 has 15 amino acids. Trimming took 5 bases from V and 5 from J, leaving 19 bases between them. The CDR3 DNA sequence: TGTGCCAGCAGTCATATCACGGACCAGCCGGACGAGCAGTACGTC. Protein product: CASSHITDQPDEQYV.

Notes on this clone: Mismatch with germline at one junction end may stem from a read error. The V and J genes are TRBV5-1 and TRBJ1-6; 7 bases are a match to TRBD1. The CDR3 runs to 14 residues. Germline loops: CDR1 SGHRS, CDR2 YFSETQ. Here the CDR3 DNA reads TGTGCCAGCAGCTCCGGGACAGCTAATTCACCCCTCCACTTT. Translating it yields CASSSGTANSPLHF.